This T cell receptor beta chain was documented in a study of T-cell reconstitution after alpha-beta-depleted transplantation in children. This clonotype was seen only a few times. Its matching antigen is unknown. V trimming: 2 bases; J trimming: 7 bases; junction bases outside the gene matches: 5. CDR3 length: 14 amino acids. Findings and limits, study-wide: Newly produced T cells mostly provided counts and TCRbeta diversity after one year, as hyperexpanded clones declined.

Unique molecular identifiers were used in preparing the TCRbeta library. TCRdb called the PCR reads again in MiXCR, with one record for every CDR3 protein. The sample includes about 400,000 distinct CDR3 sequences, roughly 15% of them seen just once. This sequence was found in a boy under three years old who had a stem cell transplant for Wiskott-Aldrich syndrome, so the T cells may come from the graft donor. Sample: PBMCs, mostly from graft donor cells, taken 360 days after TCRalphabeta/CD19-depleted stem cell transplant. The rearrangement joins TRBV12-3 or TRBV12-4 to TRBJ2-1; TRBD2 aligns across 7 bases. CDR3 nucleotides: TGTGCCAGCAGTTTACAGATCGGGGGGAATGAGCAGTTCTTC. Translated: CASSLQIGGNEQFF.